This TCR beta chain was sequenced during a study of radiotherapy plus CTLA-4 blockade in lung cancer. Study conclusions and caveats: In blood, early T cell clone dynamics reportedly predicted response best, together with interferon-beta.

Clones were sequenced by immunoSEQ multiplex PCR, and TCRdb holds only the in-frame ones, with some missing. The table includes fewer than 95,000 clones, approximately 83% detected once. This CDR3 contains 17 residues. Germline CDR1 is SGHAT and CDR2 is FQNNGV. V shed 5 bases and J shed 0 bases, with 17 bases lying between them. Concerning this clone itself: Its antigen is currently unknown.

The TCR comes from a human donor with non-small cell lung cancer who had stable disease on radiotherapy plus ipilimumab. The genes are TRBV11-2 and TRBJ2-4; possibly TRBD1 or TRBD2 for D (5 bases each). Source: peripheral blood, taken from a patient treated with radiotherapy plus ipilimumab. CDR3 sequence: CASSPTGGTIAKNIQYF. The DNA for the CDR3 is TGTGCCAGCAGCCCTACTGGTGGGACGATAGCCAAAAACATTCAGTACTTC.